This TCR beta chain derives from a study of TIL therapy for anti-PD-1-resistant metastatic lung cancer. Time point noted: pre-treatment sample, taken before nivolumab and TIL therapy. CDR1 is SGDLS, CDR2 YYNGEE, per germline. Trimming left V 0 bases short and J 7 bases short, with 23 bases between. CDR3 size: 17 residues. This was the immunoSEQ v3 assay. Sequencing was performed with immunoSEQ multiplex PCR; in TCRdb, only in-frame clones are kept and a portion is missing. The table shows tens of thousands of clones, with roughly 85% occurring only once. The input for sequencing was blood, taken at baseline. The TCR was taken from a man aged 70-80 years with non-small cell lung cancer. The chain joins TRBV9 to TRBJ2-7; maybe TRBD2 (6 bases). CDR3 sequence reads: CASSVGAPEWGDEEQYF. For the CDR3, the DNA is TGTGCCAGCAGCGTAGGGGCTCCGGAATGGGGGGATGAGGAGCAGTACTTC.